The present T cell receptor (beta chain) was sequenced within a study of blood T cells in healthy people across ages. In this sample, this clonotype turned up many times. Germline V gene lookup returns CDR1 MGHDK and CDR2 SYGVNS. V was shortened by 3 bases and J by 8 bases, with 13 bases between the two germline ends. The CDR3 runs 13 residues. Sample-barcoded 5' priming and a J-beta primer mix drove a second PCR of roughly 7 to 11 cycles. In TCRdb, the 5' RACE reads were re-called with MiXCR into one record per CDR3 protein. The sample contains roughly 640,000 distinct CDR3 sequences, about 30% of which appear only once.

This sequence joins TRBV25-1 and TRBJ1-2, with D possibly matching TRBD1 (6 bases). The receptor comes from a woman older than 75 in good health. The sequencing input was blood. The CDR3 sequence: CASSDFGGLGYTF. The DNA of the CDR3 is TGTGCCAGCAGTGATTTCGGGGGGCTAGGCTACACCTTC.